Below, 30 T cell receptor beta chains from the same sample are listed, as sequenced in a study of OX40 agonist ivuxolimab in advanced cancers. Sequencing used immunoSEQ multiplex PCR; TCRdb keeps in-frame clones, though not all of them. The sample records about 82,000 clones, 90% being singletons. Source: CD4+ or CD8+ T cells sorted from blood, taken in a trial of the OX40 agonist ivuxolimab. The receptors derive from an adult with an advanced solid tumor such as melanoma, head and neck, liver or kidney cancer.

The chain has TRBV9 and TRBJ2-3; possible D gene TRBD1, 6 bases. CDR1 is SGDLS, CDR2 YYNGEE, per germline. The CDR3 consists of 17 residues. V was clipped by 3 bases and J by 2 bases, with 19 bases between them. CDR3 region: CASSAYPRDTFTDTQYF. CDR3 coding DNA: TGTGCCAGCAGCGCATACCCCCGGGACACTTTCACAGATACGCAGTATTTT.

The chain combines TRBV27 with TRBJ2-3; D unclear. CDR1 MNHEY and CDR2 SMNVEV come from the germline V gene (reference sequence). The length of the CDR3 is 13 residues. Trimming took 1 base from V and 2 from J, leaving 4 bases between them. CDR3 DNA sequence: TGTGCCAGCAGTTTATACGCCACAGATACGCAGTATTTT. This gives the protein CASSLYATDTQYF.

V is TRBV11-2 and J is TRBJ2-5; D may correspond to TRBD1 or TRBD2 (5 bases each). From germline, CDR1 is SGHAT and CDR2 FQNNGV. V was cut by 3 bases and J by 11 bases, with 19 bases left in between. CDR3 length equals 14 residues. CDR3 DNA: TGTGCCAGCAGCTTTCTGACCGGGGCGGAGGAGCAGTACTTC. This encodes CASSFLTGAEEQYF.

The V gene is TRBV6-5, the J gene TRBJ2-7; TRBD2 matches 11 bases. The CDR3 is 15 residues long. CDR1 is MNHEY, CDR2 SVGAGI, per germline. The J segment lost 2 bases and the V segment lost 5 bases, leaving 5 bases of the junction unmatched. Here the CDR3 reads CASSKGTSGPYEQYF. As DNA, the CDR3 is TGTGCCAGCAGTAAGGGGACTAGCGGTCCCTACGAGCAGTACTTC.

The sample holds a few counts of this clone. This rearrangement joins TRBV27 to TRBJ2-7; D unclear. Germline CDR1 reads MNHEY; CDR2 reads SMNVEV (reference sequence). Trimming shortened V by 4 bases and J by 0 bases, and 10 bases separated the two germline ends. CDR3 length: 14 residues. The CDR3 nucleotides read TGTGCCAGCAGTTGGGGTAGGAGCTCCTACGAGCAGTACTTC. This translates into CASSWGRSSYEQYF.

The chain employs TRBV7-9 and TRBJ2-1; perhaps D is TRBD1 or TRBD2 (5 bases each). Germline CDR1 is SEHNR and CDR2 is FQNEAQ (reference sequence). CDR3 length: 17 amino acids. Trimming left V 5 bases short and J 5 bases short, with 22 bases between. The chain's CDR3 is CASSRFGAGRGDNEQFF. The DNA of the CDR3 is TGTGCCAGCAGCCGATTCGGGGCAGGGAGAGGGGACAATGAGCAGTTCTTC.

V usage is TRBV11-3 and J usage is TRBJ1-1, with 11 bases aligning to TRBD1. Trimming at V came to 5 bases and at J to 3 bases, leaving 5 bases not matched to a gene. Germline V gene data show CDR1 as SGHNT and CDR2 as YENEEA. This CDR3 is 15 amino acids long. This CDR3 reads CASSGTGGEDTEAFF. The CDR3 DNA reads TGTGCCAGCAGCGGGACAGGGGGTGAGGACACTGAAGCTTTCTTT.

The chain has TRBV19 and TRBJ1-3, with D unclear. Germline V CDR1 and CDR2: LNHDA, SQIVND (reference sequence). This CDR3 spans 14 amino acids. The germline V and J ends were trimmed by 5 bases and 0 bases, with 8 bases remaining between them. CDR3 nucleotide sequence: TGTGCCAGTAGTCCCTACCTCTCTGGAAACACCATATATTTT. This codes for CASSPYLSGNTIYF. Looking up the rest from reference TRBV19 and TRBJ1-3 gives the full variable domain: DGGITQSPKYLFRKEGQNVTLSCEQNLNHDAMYWYRQDPGQGLRLIYYSQIVNDFQKGDIAEGYSVSREKKESFPLTVTSAQKNPTAFYLCASSPYLSGNTIYFGEGSWLTVV.

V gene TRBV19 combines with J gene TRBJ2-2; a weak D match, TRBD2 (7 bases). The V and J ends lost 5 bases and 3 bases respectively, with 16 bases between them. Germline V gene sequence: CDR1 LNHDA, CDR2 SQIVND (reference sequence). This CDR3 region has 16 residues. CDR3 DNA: TGTGCCAGTAGTCCTTCAAAGGGGGGGGACACCGGGGAGCTGTTTTTT. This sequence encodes CASSPSKGGDTGELFF.

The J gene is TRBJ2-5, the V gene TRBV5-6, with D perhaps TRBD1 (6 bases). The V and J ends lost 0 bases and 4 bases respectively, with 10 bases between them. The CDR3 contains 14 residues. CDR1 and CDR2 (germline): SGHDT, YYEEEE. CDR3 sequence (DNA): TGTGCCAGCAGCTTGGCCAGGGGTCGAGAGACCCAGTACTTC. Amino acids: CASSLARGRETQYF.

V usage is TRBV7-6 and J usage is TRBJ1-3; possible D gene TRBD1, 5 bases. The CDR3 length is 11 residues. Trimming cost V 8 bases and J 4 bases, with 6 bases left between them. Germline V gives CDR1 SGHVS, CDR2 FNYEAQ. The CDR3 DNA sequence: TGTGCCAGCGGGGGGGGAAACACCATATATTTT. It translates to CASGGGNTIYF. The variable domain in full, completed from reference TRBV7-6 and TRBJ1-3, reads GAGVSQSPRYKVTKRGQDVALRCDPISGHVSLYWYRQALGQGPEFLTYFNYEAQQDKSGLPNDRFSAERPEGSISTLTIQRTEQRDSAMYRCASGGGNTIYFGEGSWLTVV.

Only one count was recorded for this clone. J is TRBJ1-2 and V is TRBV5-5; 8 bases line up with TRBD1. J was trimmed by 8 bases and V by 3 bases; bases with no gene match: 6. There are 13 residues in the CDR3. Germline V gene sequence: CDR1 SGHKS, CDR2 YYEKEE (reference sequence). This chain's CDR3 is CASSSGTGGGYTF. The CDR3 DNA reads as TGTGCCAGCAGCTCCGGGACAGGAGGAGGCTACACCTTC.

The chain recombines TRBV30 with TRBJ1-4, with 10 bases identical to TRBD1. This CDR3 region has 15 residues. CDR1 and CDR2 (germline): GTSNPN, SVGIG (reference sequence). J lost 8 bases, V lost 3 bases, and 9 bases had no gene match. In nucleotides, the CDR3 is TGTGCCTGGAGGGACTGGGACAGGGGAAACGAAAAACTGTTTTTT. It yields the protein CAWRDWDRGNEKLFF.

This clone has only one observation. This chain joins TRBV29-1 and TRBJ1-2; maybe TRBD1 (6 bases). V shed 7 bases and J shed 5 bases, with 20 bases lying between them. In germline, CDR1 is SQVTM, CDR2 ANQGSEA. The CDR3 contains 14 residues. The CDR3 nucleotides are TGCAGCGCCGATATCGGTGCAGGGGTTTATGGCTACACCTTC. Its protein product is CSADIGAGVYGYTF.

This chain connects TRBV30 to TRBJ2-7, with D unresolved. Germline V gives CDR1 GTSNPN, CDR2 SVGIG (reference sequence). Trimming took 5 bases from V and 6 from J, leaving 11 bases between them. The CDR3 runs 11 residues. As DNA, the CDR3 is TGTGCCTGGGCTGAAGTCCGCGAGCAGTACTTC. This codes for CAWAEVREQYF.

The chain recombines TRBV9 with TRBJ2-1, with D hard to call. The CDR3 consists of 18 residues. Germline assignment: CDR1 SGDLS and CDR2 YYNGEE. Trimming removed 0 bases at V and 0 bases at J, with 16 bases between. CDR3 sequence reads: CASSVAEVFYSSYNEQFF. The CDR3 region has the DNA TGTGCCAGCAGCGTAGCCGAGGTCTTTTACAGCTCCTACAATGAGCAGTTCTTC. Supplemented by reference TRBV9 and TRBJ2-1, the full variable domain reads DSGVTQTPKHLITATGQRVTLRCSPRSGDLSVYWYQQSLDQGLQFLIQYYNGEERAKGNILERFSAQQFPDLHSELNLSSLELGDSALYFCASSVAEVFYSSYNEQFFGPGTRLTVL.

The CDR3 coding sequence is TGTGCCAGCAGCTTAGGGCAGGGGAACGAGCAGTACTTC. Translating gives CASSLGQGNEQYF. J is TRBJ2-7 and V is TRBV11-3; D might be TRBD1 (6 bases). This CDR3 contains 13 residues. Per the germline V gene, CDR1 is SGHNT and CDR2 is YENEEA. V was shortened by 1 base and J by 5 bases, with 9 bases between the two germline ends.

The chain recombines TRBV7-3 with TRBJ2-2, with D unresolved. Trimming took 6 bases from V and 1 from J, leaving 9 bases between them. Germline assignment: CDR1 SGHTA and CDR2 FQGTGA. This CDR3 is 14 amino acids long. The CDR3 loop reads CASRLEWNTGELFF. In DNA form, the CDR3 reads TGTGCCAGCAGGCTAGAGTGGAACACCGGGGAGCTGTTTTTT. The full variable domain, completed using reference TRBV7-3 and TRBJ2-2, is GAGVSQTPSNKVTEKGKYVELRCDPISGHTALYWYRQSLGQGPEFLIYFQGTGAADDSGLPNDRFFAVRPEGSVSTLKIQRTERGDSAVYLCASRLEWNTGELFFGEGSRLTVL.

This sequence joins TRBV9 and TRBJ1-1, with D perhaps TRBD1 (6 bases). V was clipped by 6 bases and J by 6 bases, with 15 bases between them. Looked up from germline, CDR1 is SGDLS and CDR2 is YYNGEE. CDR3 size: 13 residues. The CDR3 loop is CASKPGGESEAFF. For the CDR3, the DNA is TGTGCCAGCAAGCCGGGGGGCGAGTCTGAAGCTTTCTTT.

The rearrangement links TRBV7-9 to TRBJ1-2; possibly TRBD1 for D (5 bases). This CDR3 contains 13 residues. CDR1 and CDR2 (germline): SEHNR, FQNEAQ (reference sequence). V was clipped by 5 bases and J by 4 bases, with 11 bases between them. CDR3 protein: CASSLQGSYGYTF. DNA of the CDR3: TGTGCCAGCAGCCTTCAGGGAAGCTATGGCTACACCTTC. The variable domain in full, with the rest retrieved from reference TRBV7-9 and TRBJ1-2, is DTGVSQNPRHKITKRGQNVTFRCDPISEHNRLYWYRQTLGQGPEFLTYFQNEAQLEKSRLLSDRFSAERPKGSFSTLEIQRTEQGDSAMYLCASSLQGSYGYTFGSGTRLTVV.

CDR3 DNA: TGCGCCAGCAGCCACTCACGGGGTCGGAACACCGGGGAGCTGTTTTTT. Protein: CASSHSRGRNTGELFF. V usage is TRBV4-1 and J usage is TRBJ2-2; possibly TRBD2 for D (5 bases). Trimming stripped 3 bases from V and 1 base from J, with 12 bases between. The CDR3 spans 16 residues. Per germline, CDR1 MGHRA and CDR2 YSYEKL.

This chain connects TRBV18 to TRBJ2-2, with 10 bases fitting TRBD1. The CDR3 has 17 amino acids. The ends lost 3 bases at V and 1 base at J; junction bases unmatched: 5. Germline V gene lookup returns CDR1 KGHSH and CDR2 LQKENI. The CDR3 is CASSPGQGLVNTGELFF. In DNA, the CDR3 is TGTGCCAGCTCACCGGGACAGGGGCTCGTGAACACCGGGGAGCTGTTTTTT.

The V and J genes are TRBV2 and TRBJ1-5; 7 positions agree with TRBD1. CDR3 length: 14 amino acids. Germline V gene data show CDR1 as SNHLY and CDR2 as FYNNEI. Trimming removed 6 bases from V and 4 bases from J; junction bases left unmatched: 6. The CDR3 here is CASRPQGGNQPQHF. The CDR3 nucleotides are TGTGCCAGCAGACCCCAGGGGGGGAATCAGCCCCAGCATTTT.

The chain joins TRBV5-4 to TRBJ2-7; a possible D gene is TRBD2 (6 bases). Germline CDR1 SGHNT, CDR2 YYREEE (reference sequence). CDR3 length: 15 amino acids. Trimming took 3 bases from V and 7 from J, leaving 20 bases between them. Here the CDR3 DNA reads TGTGCCAGCAGCTCACTCCGGGACTCGCAAGGGGAGCAGTACTTC. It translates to CASSSLRDSQGEQYF.

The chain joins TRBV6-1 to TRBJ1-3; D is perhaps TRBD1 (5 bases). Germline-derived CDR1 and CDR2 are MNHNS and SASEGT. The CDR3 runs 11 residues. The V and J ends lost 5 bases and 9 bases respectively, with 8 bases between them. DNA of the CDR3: TGTGCCAGCAGTCCGGGACCCACCATATATTTT. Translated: CASSPGPTIYF.

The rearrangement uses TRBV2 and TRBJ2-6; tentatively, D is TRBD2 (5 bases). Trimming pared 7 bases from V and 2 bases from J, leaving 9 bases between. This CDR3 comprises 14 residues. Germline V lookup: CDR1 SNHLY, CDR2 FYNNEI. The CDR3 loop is CASIAGPGANVLTF. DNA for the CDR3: TGTGCCAGCATCGCGGGCCCTGGGGCCAACGTCCTGACTTTC. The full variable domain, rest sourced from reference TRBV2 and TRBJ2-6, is EPEVTQTPSHQVTQMGQEVILRCVPISNHLYFYWYRQILGQKVEFLVSFYNNEISEKSEIFDDQFSVERPDGSNFTLKIRSTKLEDSAMYFCASIAGPGANVLTFGAGSRLTVL.

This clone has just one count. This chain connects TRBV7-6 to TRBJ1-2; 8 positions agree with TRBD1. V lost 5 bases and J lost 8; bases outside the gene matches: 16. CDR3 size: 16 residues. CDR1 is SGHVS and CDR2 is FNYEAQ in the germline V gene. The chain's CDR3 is CASSAETRTGMYGYTF. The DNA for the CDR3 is TGTGCCAGCAGCGCCGAGACTAGGACAGGGATGTACGGCTACACCTTC.

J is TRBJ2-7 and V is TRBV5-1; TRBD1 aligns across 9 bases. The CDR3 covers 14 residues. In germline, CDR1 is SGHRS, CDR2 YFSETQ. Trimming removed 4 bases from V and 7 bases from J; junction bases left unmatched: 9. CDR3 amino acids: CASSPTGGSWEQYF. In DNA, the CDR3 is TGCGCCAGCAGCCCAACAGGGGGCTCGTGGGAGCAGTACTTC.

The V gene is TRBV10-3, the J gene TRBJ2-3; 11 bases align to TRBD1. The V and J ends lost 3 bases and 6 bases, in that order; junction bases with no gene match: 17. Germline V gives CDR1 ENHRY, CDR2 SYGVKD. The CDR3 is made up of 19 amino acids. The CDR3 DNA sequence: TGTGCCATCAGTGAAAACGGGACAGGGGGAACGGGTTTTCATGATACGCAGTATTTT. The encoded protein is CAISENGTGGTGFHDTQYF.

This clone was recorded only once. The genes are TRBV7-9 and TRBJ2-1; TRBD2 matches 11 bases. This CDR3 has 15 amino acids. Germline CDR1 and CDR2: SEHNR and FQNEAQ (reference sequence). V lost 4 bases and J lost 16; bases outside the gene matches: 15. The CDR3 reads CASSSVAGGHPREFF. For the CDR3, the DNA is TGTGCCAGCAGCTCCGTAGCGGGAGGGCATCCTCGGGAATTCTTC.